What follows describes a single T cell receptor beta chain. The target antigen is unknown. The CDR3 is 14 amino acids. V dropped 3 bases and J dropped 4; count of bases not matched to a gene: 3. Looked up from germline, CDR1 is MGHRA and CDR2 is YSYEKL. This sample is part of a study of cytomegalovirus exposure and HLA in healthy donors. PCR amplification relied on 60 Vbeta primers (plus 13 Jbeta primers). Here immunoSEQ multiplex PCR was the method, and the copy in TCRdb shows in-frame clones only, minus some. The sample shows fewer than 95,000 clones, about 85% of them seen only once. Findings of the study overall: Presence/absence analyses took donor sequencing depth as roughly uniform.

The sample consisted of PBMCs. This receptor was obtained from a man aged 35 to 55 in good health and CMV-seropositive. The V call is TRBV4-1, the J call TRBJ2-5; 9 bases align to TRBD2. Here the CDR3 DNA reads TGCGCCAGCAGCCATTCAGCGGGAGGAGAGACCCAGTACTTC. Its protein product is CASSHSAGGETQYF.